The 5 T cell receptor beta chains presented below share a single source sample, sequenced in a study of blood T cells in healthy people across ages (dated by TCRdb to 2014 to 2015). The method was 5' RACE. TCRdb names Illumina HiSeq 2500 as the instrument used. A second roughly 6 to 11 cycle PCR used a sample-barcoded 5' primer and a J-beta primer mix. TCRdb took the public reads, trimmed them with fastp at Q25, ran MiXCR for clone calling and kept in-frame beta chains. Records with the same CDR3 protein are collapsed into one entry carrying the most frequent genes and DNA. The sample table shows some 1.5 million distinct CDR3 sequences, and 28% are seen once. Together, the top ten hold about 7.7% of the sample. Input material: blood. These receptors were obtained from a woman aged 30 to 39 in good health.

J is TRBJ2-3 and V is TRBV19; 11 bases are a match to TRBD2. Losses at the gene ends were 8 bases for V and 5 bases for J; bases not matched to a gene: 3. Germline values: CDR1 LNHDA, CDR2 SQIVND (reference sequence). The CDR3 contains 13 residues. The CDR3 here is CASGTSGGDTQYF. CDR3 DNA sequence: TGTGCCAGTGGGACTAGCGGTGGAGATACGCAGTATTTT.

Of note for this clonotype: One junction end does not reproduce the germline sequence, and a read error may be involved. The V call is TRBV9, the J call TRBJ2-1; D gene unclear. Germline lookup yields CDR1 SGDLS and CDR2 YYNGEE. This CDR3 is 14 amino acids long. The CDR3 protein is CASSPPGSYNERFF. DNA for the CDR3: TGTGCCAGCAGCCCCCCTGGCTCCTACAATGAGCGGTTCTTC.

This clonotype occurred a few times. V is TRBV12-3 or TRBV12-4 and J is TRBJ1-5; maybe TRBD1 (6 bases). The CDR3 loop spans 13 amino acids. V was trimmed by 2 bases and J by 6 bases, leaving 8 bases between them. The CDR3 sequence: CASSLTGIQPQHF. CDR3 coding DNA: TGTGCCAGCAGTTTAACAGGGATTCAGCCCCAGCATTTT.

The V and J genes are TRBV29-1 and TRBJ1-6; no firm D call. This CDR3 has 16 residues. Germline lookup yields CDR1 SQVTM and CDR2 ANQGSEA. V was cut by 6 bases and J by 8 bases, with 23 bases left in between. The CDR3 DNA follows: TGCAGCGTCTCCCCTGGAGGGCCACAAGGATATTCACCCCTCCACTTT. Translating it yields CSVSPGGPQGYSPLHF. The full variable domain, completed using reference TRBV29-1 and TRBJ1-6, is SAVISQKPSRDICQRGTSLTIQCQVDSQVTMMFWYRQQPGQSLTLIATANQGSEATYESGFVIDKFPISRPNLTFSTLTVSNMSPEDSSIYLCSVSPGGPQGYSPLHFGNGTRLTVT.

This clonotype was detected ten times or more. The germline gene is not matched at one end of the junction; a read error may be the cause. The J gene is TRBJ2-7, the V gene TRBV6-1; D is possibly TRBD1 (6 bases). Germline CDR1 is MNHNS and CDR2 is SASEGT. CDR3 length equals 13 residues. The CDR3 protein is CASTGTPSYEQYF. The CDR3 region has the DNA TGTGCAAGCACCGGGACACCTTCCTACGAGCAGTACTTC.